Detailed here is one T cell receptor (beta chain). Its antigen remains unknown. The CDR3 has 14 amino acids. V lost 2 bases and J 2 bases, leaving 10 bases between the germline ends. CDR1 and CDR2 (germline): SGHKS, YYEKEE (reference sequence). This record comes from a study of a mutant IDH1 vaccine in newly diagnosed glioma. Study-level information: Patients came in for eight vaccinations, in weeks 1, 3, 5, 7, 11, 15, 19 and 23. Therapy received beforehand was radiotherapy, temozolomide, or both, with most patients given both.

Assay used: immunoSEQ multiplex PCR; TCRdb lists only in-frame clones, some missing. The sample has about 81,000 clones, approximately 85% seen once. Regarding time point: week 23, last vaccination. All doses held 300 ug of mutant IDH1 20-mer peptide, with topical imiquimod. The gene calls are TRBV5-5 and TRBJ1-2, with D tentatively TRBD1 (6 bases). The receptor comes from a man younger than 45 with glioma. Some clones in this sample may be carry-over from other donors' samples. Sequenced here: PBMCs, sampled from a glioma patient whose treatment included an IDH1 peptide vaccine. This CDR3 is CASSLQGSNYGYTF. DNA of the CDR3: TGTGCCAGCAGCTTACAGGGATCCAACTATGGCTACACCTTC.